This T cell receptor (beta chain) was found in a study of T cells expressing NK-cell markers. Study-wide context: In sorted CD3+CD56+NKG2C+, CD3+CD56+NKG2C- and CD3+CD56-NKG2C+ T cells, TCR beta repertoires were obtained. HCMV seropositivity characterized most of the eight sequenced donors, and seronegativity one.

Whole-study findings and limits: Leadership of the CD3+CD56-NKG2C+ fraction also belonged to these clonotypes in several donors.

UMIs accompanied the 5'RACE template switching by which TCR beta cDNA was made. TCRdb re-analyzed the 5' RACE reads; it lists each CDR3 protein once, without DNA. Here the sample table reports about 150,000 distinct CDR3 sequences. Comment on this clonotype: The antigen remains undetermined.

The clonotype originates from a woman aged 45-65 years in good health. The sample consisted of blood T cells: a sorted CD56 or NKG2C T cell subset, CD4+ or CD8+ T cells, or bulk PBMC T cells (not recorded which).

CDR3 in amino acids: CATRAPVGNEQFF. V is TRBV15 and J is TRBJ2-1; TCRdb picks TRBD2, but there is no DNA to check that call. The CDR3 runs to 13 residues. Looked up from germline, CDR1 is LNHNV and CDR2 is YYDKDF (reference sequence).